A single sample is the source of the 26 T cell receptor beta chains below, sequenced in a study of long-term antiretroviral therapy in people with HIV. The assay, immunoSEQ v3.0, was run at survey level. This table comes from immunoSEQ multiplex PCR, and its TCRdb copy is limited to in-frame clones, with some not included. The table has about 21,000 clones, 79% seen once. This material consisted of unsorted PBMCs, taken 4.1 years after starting antiretroviral therapy. Receptors originate from a woman between 40 and 55 years old with HIV.

The chain is built from TRBV4-1 and TRBJ2-7; no definite D call. CDR1 and CDR2 (germline): MGHRA, YSYEKL. The CDR3 has 13 amino acids. V lost 1 base and J lost 4, with 8 bases in between. The CDR3 DNA sequence: TGCGCCAGCAGCCAAGTTCAGAATTACGAGCAGTACTTC. It codes for CASSQVQNYEQYF.

CDR3: CASSITSGQGEQYF. CDR3 bases: TGTGCCAGTAGTATTACCTCGGGACAGGGCGAGCAGTACTTC. The rearrangement joins TRBV19 to TRBJ2-7; 9 bases line up with TRBD1. The CDR3 extends over 14 amino acids. Losses at the gene ends were 3 bases for V and 6 bases for J; bases not matched to a gene: 6. Germline loops: CDR1 LNHDA, CDR2 SQIVND (reference sequence).

J is TRBJ1-3 and V is TRBV18; perhaps TRBD1 as D (6 bases). V lost 2 bases and J lost 3, with 11 bases in between. Germline-derived CDR1 and CDR2 are KGHSH and LQKENI. The CDR3 is 15 amino acids. The DNA of the CDR3 is TGTGCCAGCTCACCATCAGGGGCTGTTGGAAACACCATATATTTT. Protein product: CASSPSGAVGNTIYF.

The J gene is TRBJ2-4, the V gene TRBV29-1, with 8 bases lining up with TRBD2. J was trimmed by 5 bases and V by 4 bases; bases with no gene match: 4. This CDR3 region has 13 residues. Germline V gene lookup returns CDR1 SQVTM and CDR2 ANQGSEA. The CDR3 coding sequence is TGCAGCGTTGTGGGACTAGGCGAAAACATTCAGTACTTC. Residues: CSVVGLGENIQYF.

V and J are TRBV2 and TRBJ2-5; 7 bases are shared with TRBD1. Germline trimming cut 6 bases from V and 5 bases from J; bases unmatched to any gene: 15. This CDR3 contains 16 residues. CDR1 SNHLY and CDR2 FYNNEI come from the germline V gene. The CDR3 spells CASSYAKGGTLETQYF. CDR3 in DNA: TGTGCCAGCAGCTACGCGAAAGGGGGCACGTTGGAGACCCAGTACTTC.

This sequence joins TRBV4-3 and TRBJ1-4; D perhaps matches TRBD1 (6 bases). Trimming cost V 1 base and J 6 bases, with 12 bases left between them. The CDR3 runs 15 residues. Germline V gene sequence: CDR1 LGHNA, CDR2 YSLEER. The CDR3 DNA follows: TGCGCCAGCAGCCAAGGGGGGGGCGCCTATGAAAAACTGTTTTTT. The encoded protein is CASSQGGGAYEKLFF.

The chain links TRBV5-6 to TRBJ2-7; 10 positions agree with TRBD2. The CDR3 spans 15 residues. J gave up 3 bases and V 1 base, and 4 bases lay outside the gene matches. Germline lookup yields CDR1 SGHDT and CDR2 YYEEEE. This CDR3 reads CASSLSGGAVYEQYF. The CDR3 DNA reads as TGTGCCAGCAGCTTGAGCGGGGGGGCCGTCTACGAGCAGTACTTC.

V usage is TRBV25-1 and J usage is TRBJ1-1; D is ambiguous. Trimming left V 3 bases short and J 8 bases short, with 19 bases between. This CDR3 comprises 15 residues. CDR1 is MGHDK and CDR2 is SYGVNS in the germline V gene. The CDR3 DNA reads as TGTGCCAGCAGTGACCGGGCCACGATTTCCCGAGAAGCTTTCTTT. Protein: CASSDRATISREAFF.

This clone was detected only a few times. The chain combines TRBV10-2 with TRBJ2-1, with a weak D call TRBD1 (5 bases). The CDR3 consists of 13 residues. The V end was cut by 3 bases, the J end by 12 bases, with 15 bases between. Germline values: CDR1 WSHSY, CDR2 SAAADI. The CDR3 coding sequence is TGCGCCAGCAGTGATCAAGGAGCGCAGGGGCAGTTCTTC. Protein: CASSDQGAQGQFF.

The chain has TRBV30 and TRBJ2-2; perhaps TRBD2 as D (6 bases). V gave up 5 bases and J gave up 1 base, with 14 bases separating them. Germline V gene lookup returns CDR1 GTSNPN and CDR2 SVGIG (reference sequence). CDR3 length: 15 residues. CDR3 residues: CAWQKLGGNTGELFF. DNA of the CDR3: TGTGCCTGGCAAAAACTCGGGGGGAACACCGGGGAGCTGTTTTTT. The full variable domain, in which reference TRBV30 and TRBJ2-2 provide the parts outside the CDR3, is SQTIHQWPATLVQPVGSPLSLECTVEGTSNPNLYWYRQAAGRGLQLLFYSVGIGQISSEVPQNLSASRPQDRQFILSSKKLLLSDSGFYLCAWQKLGGNTGELFFGEGSRLTVL.

The rearrangement joins TRBV9 to TRBJ2-1; the match to TRBD2 covers 8 bases. This CDR3 spans 15 amino acids. Germline-derived CDR1 and CDR2 are SGDLS and YYNGEE. The V gene end was trimmed by 0 bases and the J gene end by 6 bases; junction bases not matched to a gene: 5. The CDR3: CASSVDGGALNEQFF. CDR3 coding DNA: TGTGCCAGCAGCGTAGACGGGGGGGCCCTCAATGAGCAGTTCTTC.

J is TRBJ1-2 and V is TRBV6-6; 10 bases are a match to TRBD1. Trimming took 6 bases from V and 1 from J; bases not matched to a gene: 5. Germline CDR1 and CDR2: MNHNY and SVGAGI (reference sequence). This CDR3 is built from 15 residues. CDR3 loop: CASRRDRGYNYGYTF. The DNA for the CDR3 is TGTGCCAGCAGACGGGACAGGGGATATAACTATGGCTACACCTTC.

This chain connects TRBV30 to TRBJ2-7; 8 nucleotides agree with TRBD1. Unmatched junction bases numbered 8, after V lost 7 bases and J lost 6 bases. CDR3 size: 12 residues. Germline V lookup: CDR1 GTSNPN, CDR2 SVGIG (reference sequence). The CDR3 protein is CAFTRGLPEQYF. The DNA of the CDR3 is TGTGCCTTCACCAGGGGGCTCCCCGAGCAGTACTTC.

The rearrangement joins TRBV4-2 to TRBJ2-7; 8 positions match TRBD2. The CDR3 loop spans 16 amino acids. Trimming removed 0 bases from V and 3 bases from J; junction bases left unmatched: 7. Germline-derived CDR1 and CDR2 are LGHNA and YNFKEQ. The CDR3 reads CASSQDRAGVHYEQYF. In nucleotides, the CDR3 is TGTGCCAGCAGCCAAGATCGAGCGGGGGTCCACTACGAGCAGTACTTC.

This sequence joins TRBV30 and TRBJ1-1; D is undetermined. This CDR3 is 11 amino acids long. The ends were cut back, 5 bases at V and 3 bases at J, with 7 bases in the middle. Germline CDR1 is GTSNPN and CDR2 is SVGIG (reference sequence). CDR3 DNA: TGTGCCTGGGCTAGTGACACTGAAGCTTTCTTT. Protein product: CAWASDTEAFF.

V and J are TRBV29-1 and TRBJ2-5, with D perhaps matching TRBD1 (5 bases). The CDR3 is 14 amino acids. CDR1 and CDR2 from the germline V gene are SQVTM and ANQGSEA. The V end was cut by 6 bases, the J end by 4 bases, with 18 bases between. The CDR3 here is CSVYRRTSPETQYF. The CDR3 coding sequence is TGCAGCGTCTACAGGAGAACTTCACCAGAGACCCAGTACTTC.

J is TRBJ1-1 and V is TRBV7-9; no clear D gene. This CDR3 contains 13 residues. Germline assignment: CDR1 SEHNR and CDR2 FQNEAQ (reference sequence). V dropped 8 bases and J dropped 3 bases, with 13 bases sitting between them. For the CDR3, the DNA is TGTGCCAGCGGGGAGGGAGCGGACACTGAAGCTTTCTTT. Its translation: CASGEGADTEAFF.

The chain carries TRBV5-1 and TRBJ1-1, with a tentative D call TRBD1 (6 bases). This CDR3 region has 16 residues. V lost 1 base, J lost 4 bases, and 17 bases lay in between. Per the germline V gene, CDR1 is SGHRS and CDR2 is YFSETQ. The CDR3 sequence: CASSLIVGGTFTEAFF. The CDR3 nucleotides read TGCGCCAGCAGCTTGATTGTAGGGGGGACGTTCACTGAAGCTTTCTTT.

The genes are TRBV6-5 and TRBJ1-2; D perhaps matches TRBD1 (5 bases). The CDR3 runs 14 residues. CDR1 and CDR2 from the germline V gene are MNHEY and SVGAGI. V was shortened by 8 bases and J by 7 bases, with 20 bases between the two germline ends. Written as DNA, the CDR3 is TGTGCCAGCTCCCAGGCCGGGGGAGTCGGTGGCTACACCTTC. This gives the protein CASSQAGGVGGYTF.

V is TRBV7-9 and J is TRBJ2-7; D is unresolved. V lost 2 bases to trimming and J lost 0 bases, with 8 bases between them. Germline-derived CDR1 and CDR2 are SEHNR and FQNEAQ (reference sequence). The CDR3 totals 14 residues. The CDR3 nucleotides read TGTGCCAGCAGCTTAACACTGGGCTCCTACGAGCAGTACTTC. Its translation: CASSLTLGSYEQYF.

The chain has TRBV6-5 and TRBJ1-2; the D gene is possibly TRBD1 (6 bases). V lost 6 bases to trimming and J lost 6 bases, with 20 bases between them. Germline lookup yields CDR1 MNHEY and CDR2 SVGAGI. The CDR3 consists of 15 residues. CDR3 DNA sequence: TGTGCCAGCAGACCCCCGGGGGCCATATTCAATGGCTACACCTTC. This codes for CASRPPGAIFNGYTF.

The chain carries TRBV5-6 and TRBJ2-7, with 8 bases aligning to TRBD1. Germline-derived CDR1 and CDR2 are SGHDT and YYEEEE. Trimming took 7 bases from V and 2 from J; bases not matched to a gene: 5. The CDR3 is made up of 13 amino acids. The CDR3 DNA reads TGTGCCAGCGCCGAGACAGGGGCCTACGAGCAGTACTTC. Encoded protein: CASAETGAYEQYF.

This clone came up a few times. The V gene is TRBV11-2, the J gene TRBJ1-3; 8 nucleotides match TRBD1. Germline CDR1 reads SGHAT; CDR2 reads FQNNGV. This CDR3 spans 15 amino acids. The J segment lost 0 bases and the V segment lost 5 bases, leaving 3 bases of the junction unmatched. The CDR3 DNA reads TGTGCCAGCAGCGCAGGGGGCAACTCTGGAAACACCATATATTTT. Protein: CASSAGGNSGNTIYF.

This clone was picked up a small number of times. The chain couples TRBV11-2 to TRBJ1-2, with a tentative D call TRBD1 (5 bases). Trimming pared 4 bases from V and 7 bases from J, leaving 10 bases between. Germline lookup yields CDR1 SGHAT and CDR2 FQNNGV. The length of the CDR3 is 12 residues. The CDR3 bases are TGTGCCAGCAGCTGGGGGGTGCGTGGCTACACCTTC. It is translated as CASSWGVRGYTF.

The genes are TRBV30 and TRBJ2-5; 7 bases are shared with TRBD1. The J call may be in error: the DNA end matches TRBJ2-7 better. This CDR3 comprises 11 residues. CDR1 and CDR2 from the germline V gene are GTSNPN and SVGIG (reference sequence). CDR3 sequence (DNA): TGTGCCTGGAGCCCAGGGGGCGAGCAGTACTTC. Translation: CAWSPGGEQYF.

The J gene is TRBJ2-5, the V gene TRBV19; D uncertain. V shed 5 bases and J shed 0 bases, with 10 bases lying between them. This CDR3 has 14 amino acids. Germline V CDR1 and CDR2: LNHDA, SQIVND (reference sequence). CDR3 sequence: CASSVYPDQETQYF. The CDR3, as DNA: TGTGCCAGTAGTGTCTATCCCGACCAAGAGACCCAGTACTTC.